Following are 22 T cell receptor beta chains from one sample sequenced in a study of T cell changes during pregnancy in multiple sclerosis. Assay used: immunoSEQ multiplex PCR; TCRdb lists only in-frame clones, some missing. The repertoire has over 55,000 clones, roughly 93% of them found once; the top ten carry under 2%. This specimen was peripheral blood, taken after pregnancy. The receptors derive from a female donor with multiple sclerosis, enrolled in a pregnancy study.

The V gene is TRBV7-9, the J gene TRBJ2-2; 14 positions match TRBD2. Germline-derived CDR1 and CDR2 are SEHNR and FQNEAQ (reference sequence). V gave up 4 bases and J gave up 7 bases; unmatched junction bases: 14. This CDR3 contains 19 residues. CDR3 bases: TGTGCCAGCAGCTCCCCGGGACTAGCGGGAGTAGAGCGGATCGGGGAGCTGTTTTTT. Amino acids: CASSSPGLAGVERIGELFF.

The rearrangement links TRBV6-6 to TRBJ1-1; D not certain. This CDR3 has 14 amino acids. Germline V gives CDR1 MNHNY, CDR2 SVGAGI (reference sequence). Deletions cut 2 bases from V and 0 bases from J, with 7 bases between. The CDR3 here is CASSYLRVNTEAFF. CDR3 nucleotide sequence: TGTGCCAGCAGTTACCTCCGGGTGAACACTGAAGCTTTCTTT.

This chain joins TRBV19 and TRBJ2-1; 11 bases are shared with TRBD2. CDR1 is LNHDA and CDR2 is SQIVND in the germline V gene (reference sequence). There are 13 residues in the CDR3. V was pared by 3 bases and J by 16 bases, with 8 bases of the junction left unmatched. The CDR3 DNA reads as TGTGCCAGTAGTATTATTAGCGGGAGGGCCTTTTTCTTC. Translation gives CASSIISGRAFFF.

This chain connects TRBV25-1 to TRBJ2-7, with 11 bases lining up with TRBD1. The CDR3 totals 14 residues. Germline lookup yields CDR1 MGHDK and CDR2 SYGVNS. J was trimmed by 3 bases and V by 3 bases; bases with no gene match: 1. The CDR3 protein is CASSEDRGHYEQYF. For the CDR3, the DNA is TGTGCCAGCAGTGAGGACAGGGGGCACTACGAGCAGTACTTC.

V and J are TRBV18 and TRBJ1-2; D remains unclear. CDR3 length equals 15 residues. V was cut by 3 bases and J by 8 bases, with 19 bases left in between. Per the germline V gene, CDR1 is KGHSH and CDR2 is LQKENI. The CDR3 DNA sequence: TGTGCCAGCTCACCGAATTTGAGAGGCTCGGAAGGCTACACCTTC. Protein product: CASSPNLRGSEGYTF.

V and J are TRBV11-2 and TRBJ2-3, with 7 bases that match TRBD1. The germline V gene encodes CDR1 SGHAT and CDR2 FQNNGV. Trimming removed 0 bases from V and 1 base from J; junction bases left unmatched: 4. This CDR3 region has 16 residues. CDR3 nucleotide sequence: TGTGCCAGCAGCTTAGACCAGGGGGTTGGCACAGATACGCAGTATTTT. It specifies CASSLDQGVGTDTQYF.

The genes are TRBV11-2 and TRBJ2-5; 12 bases are shared with TRBD1. CDR3 size: 17 residues. Germline V gene data show CDR1 as SGHAT and CDR2 as FQNNGV. The junction had 10 bases not matched to a gene; V was cut back by 3 bases and J by 5 bases. Written as DNA, the CDR3 is TGTGCCAGCAGCTTTGGAAGGGACAGGGGGCTTGGGGAGACCCAGTACTTC. This gives the protein CASSFGRDRGLGETQYF.

The chain has TRBV5-1 and TRBJ2-6; 7 bases align to TRBD2. Trimming cost V 1 base and J 0 bases; bases outside gene matches: 4. Germline-derived CDR1 and CDR2 are SGHRS and YFSETQ. The length of the CDR3 is 17 residues. In DNA, the CDR3 is TGCGCCAGCAGCTTGAGGGCGGGGGACTCTGGGGCCAACGTCCTGACTTTC. Translated, it gives CASSLRAGDSGANVLTF.

To note about this clone: At one end the junction does not follow the germline gene, possibly because of a read error. The V and J genes are TRBV7-7 and TRBJ1-1; D may be TRBD1 (5 bases). Germline CDR1 SSHAT, CDR2 FNYEAQ (reference sequence). The CDR3 consists of 13 residues. The CDR3: CASSLDRNTEAFF. The CDR3 nucleotides are TGTGCTAGCAGCCTCGACAGGAACACTGAAGCTTTCTTT.

The CDR3 DNA follows: TGTGCCAGCAGCTCCACTAGCGGGGGCTACGAGCAGTACTTC. This codes for CASSSTSGGYEQYF. The chain joins TRBV13 to TRBJ2-7; 11 positions match TRBD2. V lost 4 bases, J lost 3 bases, and 2 bases stayed unmatched. Germline CDR1 and CDR2: PRHDT and FYEKMQ (reference sequence). The CDR3 has 14 residues. The full variable domain, completed using reference TRBV13 and TRBJ2-7, is AAGVIQSPRHLIKEKRETATLKCYPIPRHDTVYWYQQGPGQDPQFLISFYEKMQSDKGSIPDRFSAQQFSDYHSELNMSSLELGDSALYFCASSSTSGGYEQYFGPGTRLTVT.

This sequence joins TRBV6-1 and TRBJ2-1; D call uncertain. Germline CDR1 MNHNS, CDR2 SASEGT. This CDR3 comprises 13 residues. V was shortened by 7 bases and J by 0 bases, with 7 bases between the two germline ends. CDR3 region: CASTDNSYNEQFF. The CDR3 region has the DNA TGTGCCAGCACCGACAACTCCTACAATGAGCAGTTCTTC.

The chain recombines TRBV15 with TRBJ2-2, with TRBD1 as a possible D gene (6 bases). V lost 7 bases and J 3 bases, leaving 12 bases between the germline ends. Germline CDR1 is LNHNV and CDR2 is YYDKDF (reference sequence). The CDR3 has 14 amino acids. The CDR3 protein is CATNHRDHTGELFF. The CDR3 DNA reads TGTGCCACCAACCACAGGGACCACACCGGGGAGCTGTTTTTT.

The gene calls are TRBV2 and TRBJ1-3, with 8 bases aligning to TRBD1. CDR3 length: 16 amino acids. The V gene's germline CDR1 is SNHLY and CDR2 FYNNEI. After removal of 5 bases from V and 1 base from J, the junction contained 7 bases not matched to a gene. The CDR3 sequence is CASSRITGGSGNTIYF. The CDR3 DNA is TGTGCCAGCAGTAGGATTACAGGGGGTTCTGGAAACACCATATATTTT.

The V and J genes are TRBV7-9 and TRBJ2-1, with TRBD1 identical over 8 bases. There are 15 residues in the CDR3. Germline V gene sequence: CDR1 SEHNR, CDR2 FQNEAQ (reference sequence). The junction had 4 bases not matched to a gene; V was cut back by 3 bases and J by 3 bases. In DNA form, the CDR3 reads TGTGCCAGCAGCTTTAAGACAGGGGTCTACAATGAGCAGTTCTTC. This encodes CASSFKTGVYNEQFF.

V is TRBV4-1 and J is TRBJ2-7; 10 bases are a match to TRBD2. V lost 1 base to trimming and J lost 4 bases; unmatched junction nucleotides: 10. This CDR3 region has 17 residues. In germline, CDR1 is MGHRA, CDR2 YSYEKL. CDR3 region: CASSQVMSSGSGYEQYF. Here the CDR3 DNA reads TGCGCCAGCAGCCAAGTGATGTCTAGCGGGAGCGGTTACGAGCAGTACTTC.

CDR3 DNA: TGTGCCAGCAGCGGACAGGGTTCTGGGAAACTGTTTTTT. Translation: CASSGQGSGKLFF. V and J are TRBV7-2 and TRBJ1-4; TRBD1 agrees at 8 bases. V was clipped by 5 bases and J by 11 bases; unmatched bases: 7. Germline CDR1 SGHTA, CDR2 FQGNSA. This CDR3 is built from 13 residues.

This chain uses TRBV5-1 with TRBJ2-1; tentatively, D is TRBD2 (6 bases). The CDR3 is 13 residues long. Germline lookup yields CDR1 SGHRS and CDR2 YFSETQ. Trimming left V 4 bases short and J 10 bases short, with 15 bases between. CDR3 region: CASSEISGLEQFF. The CDR3 nucleotides are TGCGCCAGCAGCGAAATAAGCGGGTTAGAGCAGTTCTTC.

This CDR3 reads CASSEAGRGYTF. In DNA form, the CDR3 reads TGTGCCAGCAGTGAAGCAGGGAGAGGCTACACCTTC. J is TRBJ1-2 and V is TRBV2; the D is unclear. The CDR3 has 12 amino acids. The germline V and J ends were trimmed by 0 bases and 8 bases, with 7 bases remaining between them. The V gene's germline CDR1 is SNHLY and CDR2 FYNNEI.

The chain is built from TRBV7-3 and TRBJ2-1; 9 positions match TRBD2. The V gene's germline CDR1 is SGHTA and CDR2 FQGTGA. After removal of 3 bases from V and 9 bases from J, the junction contained 18 bases not matched to a gene. This CDR3 has 18 residues. DNA for the CDR3: TGTGCCAGCAGCTTTTCCCCCCCTGCGGGAGGGATCCTTGGTGAGCAGTTCTTC. Translation gives CASSFSPPAGGILGEQFF.

V is TRBV11-2 and J is TRBJ2-7, with D possibly being TRBD2 (6 bases). Trimming took 3 bases from V and 1 from J, leaving 13 bases between them. The CDR3 consists of 15 residues. Germline lookup yields CDR1 SGHAT and CDR2 FQNNGV. The CDR3 region is CASSLAGRSSYEQYF. The CDR3 DNA is TGTGCCAGCAGCTTGGCTGGGAGGTCTTCCTACGAGCAGTACTTC.

V is TRBV6-1 and J is TRBJ2-1; 7 positions match TRBD2. This CDR3 is built from 15 residues. V was pared by 5 bases and J by 1 base, with 5 bases of the junction left unmatched. CDR1 is MNHNS and CDR2 is SASEGT in the germline V gene. CDR3 bases: TGTGCCAGCAGTCCCTCAGCGGGATCCTACAATGAGCAGTTCTTC. Protein: CASSPSAGSYNEQFF.

The rearrangement uses TRBV11-2 and TRBJ2-5; 7 bases are a match to TRBD1. Per the germline V gene, CDR1 is SGHAT and CDR2 is FQNNGV. V dropped 4 bases and J dropped 2; count of bases not matched to a gene: 13. CDR3 length: 17 amino acids. CDR3 sequence: CASSSRQGRFTQETQYF. DNA of the CDR3: TGTGCCAGCAGCTCAAGACAGGGACGATTCACACAAGAGACCCAGTACTTC.